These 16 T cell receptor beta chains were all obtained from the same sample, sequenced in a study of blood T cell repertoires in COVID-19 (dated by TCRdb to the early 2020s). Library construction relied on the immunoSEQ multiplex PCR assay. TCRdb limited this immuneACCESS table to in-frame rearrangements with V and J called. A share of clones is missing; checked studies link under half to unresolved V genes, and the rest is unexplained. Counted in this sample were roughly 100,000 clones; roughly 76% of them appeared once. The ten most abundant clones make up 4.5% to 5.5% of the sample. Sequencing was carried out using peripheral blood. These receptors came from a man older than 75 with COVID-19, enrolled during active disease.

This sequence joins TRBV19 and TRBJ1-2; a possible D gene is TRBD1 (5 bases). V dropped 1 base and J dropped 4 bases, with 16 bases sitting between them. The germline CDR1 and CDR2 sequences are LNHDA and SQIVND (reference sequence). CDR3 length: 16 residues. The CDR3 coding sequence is TGTGCCAGTAGTATAGCTGAAACAGGCGCCGTCTATGGCTACACCTTC. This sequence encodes CASSIAETGAVYGYTF.

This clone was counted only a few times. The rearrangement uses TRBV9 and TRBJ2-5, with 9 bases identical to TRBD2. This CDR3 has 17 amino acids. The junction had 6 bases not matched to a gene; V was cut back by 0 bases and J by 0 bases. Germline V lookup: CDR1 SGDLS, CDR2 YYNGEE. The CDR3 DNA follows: TGTGCCAGCAGCGTAGACCCAAGCGGGGGGCACCAAGAGACCCAGTACTTC. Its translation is CASSVDPSGGHQETQYF. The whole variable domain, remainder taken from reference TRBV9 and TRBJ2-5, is DSGVTQTPKHLITATGQRVTLRCSPRSGDLSVYWYQQSLDQGLQFLIQYYNGEERAKGNILERFSAQQFPDLHSELNLSSLELGDSALYFCASSVDPSGGHQETQYFGPGTRLLVL.

CDR3 nucleotide sequence: TGTGCCAGCAGCCCCCGAGGGACAGGAATCCGGGGCGAGCAGTACTTC. This sequence encodes CASSPRGTGIRGEQYF. This chain connects TRBV14 to TRBJ2-7, with 8 positions matching TRBD1. CDR1 and CDR2 (germline): SGHDN, FVKESK. This CDR3 region has 16 residues. J was trimmed by 6 bases and V by 4 bases; bases with no gene match: 14.

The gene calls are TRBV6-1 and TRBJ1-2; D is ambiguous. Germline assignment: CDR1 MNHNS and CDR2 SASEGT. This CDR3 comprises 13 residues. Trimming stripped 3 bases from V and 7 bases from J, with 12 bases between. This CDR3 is CASSESTVGGYTF. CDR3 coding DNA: TGTGCCAGCAGTGAGTCTACCGTCGGTGGCTACACCTTC.

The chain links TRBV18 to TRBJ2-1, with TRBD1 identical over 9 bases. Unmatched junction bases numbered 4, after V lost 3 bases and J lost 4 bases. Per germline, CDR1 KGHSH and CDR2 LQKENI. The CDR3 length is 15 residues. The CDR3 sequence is CASSPGTGKYNEQFF. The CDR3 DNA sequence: TGTGCCAGCTCACCCGGGACAGGGAAGTACAATGAGCAGTTCTTC.

DNA of the CDR3: TGTGCCAGCAGTTTTACAGGGGGCCCAACTAATGAAAAACTGTTTTTT. Residues: CASSFTGGPTNEKLFF. The chain carries TRBV27 and TRBJ1-4; 9 bases fit TRBD1. This CDR3 is 16 amino acids long. Germline-derived CDR1 and CDR2 are MNHEY and SMNVEV (reference sequence). J lost 0 bases, V lost 3 bases, and 2 bases had no gene match.

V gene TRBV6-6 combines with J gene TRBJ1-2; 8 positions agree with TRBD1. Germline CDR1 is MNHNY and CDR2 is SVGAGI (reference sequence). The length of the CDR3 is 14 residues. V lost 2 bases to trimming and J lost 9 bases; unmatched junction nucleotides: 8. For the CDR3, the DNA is TGTGCCAGCAGTTACGAATCAGGGGGCGAGAGCTACACCTTC. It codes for CASSYESGGESYTF.

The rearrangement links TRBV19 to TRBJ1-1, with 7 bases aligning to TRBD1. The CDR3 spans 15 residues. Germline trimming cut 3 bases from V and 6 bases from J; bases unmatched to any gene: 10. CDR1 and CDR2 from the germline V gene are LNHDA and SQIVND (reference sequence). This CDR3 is CASSMRTGTGAEAFF. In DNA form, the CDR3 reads TGTGCCAGTAGTATGAGGACAGGCACGGGCGCTGAAGCTTTCTTT.

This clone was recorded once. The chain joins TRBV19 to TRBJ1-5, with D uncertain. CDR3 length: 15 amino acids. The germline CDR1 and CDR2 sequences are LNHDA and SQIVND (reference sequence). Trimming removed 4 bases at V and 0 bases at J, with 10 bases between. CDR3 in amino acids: CASSKQSNSNQPQHF. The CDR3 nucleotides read TGTGCCAGTAGTAAACAGAGTAATAGCAATCAGCCCCAGCATTTT.

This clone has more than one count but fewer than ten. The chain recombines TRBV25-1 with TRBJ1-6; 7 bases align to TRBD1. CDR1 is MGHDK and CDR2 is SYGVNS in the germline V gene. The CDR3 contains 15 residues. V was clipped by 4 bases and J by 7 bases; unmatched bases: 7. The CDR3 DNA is TGTGCCAGCAGTGGCACAGGGGTGCGAAATTCACCCCTCCACTTT. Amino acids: CASSGTGVRNSPLHF.

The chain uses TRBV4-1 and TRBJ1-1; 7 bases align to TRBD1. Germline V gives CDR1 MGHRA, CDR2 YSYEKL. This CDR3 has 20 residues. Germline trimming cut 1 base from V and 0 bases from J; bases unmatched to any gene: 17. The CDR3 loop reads CASSQAQGVGQVGLNTEAFF. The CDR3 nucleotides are TGCGCCAGCAGCCAAGCCCAGGGGGTCGGACAGGTAGGGCTGAACACTGAAGCTTTCTTT.

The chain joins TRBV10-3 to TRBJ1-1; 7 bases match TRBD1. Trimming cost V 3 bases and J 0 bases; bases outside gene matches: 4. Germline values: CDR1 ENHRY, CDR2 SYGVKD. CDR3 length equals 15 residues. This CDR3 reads CAISDEGALNTEAFF. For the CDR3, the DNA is TGTGCCATCAGTGACGAGGGGGCTTTGAACACTGAAGCTTTCTTT.

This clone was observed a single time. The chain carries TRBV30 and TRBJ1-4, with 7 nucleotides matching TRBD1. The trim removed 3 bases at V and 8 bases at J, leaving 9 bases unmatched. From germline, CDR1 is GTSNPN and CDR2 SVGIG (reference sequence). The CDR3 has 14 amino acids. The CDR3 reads CAWSGTAGREKLFF. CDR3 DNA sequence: TGTGCCTGGAGCGGGACAGCCGGGCGGGAAAAACTGTTTTTT.

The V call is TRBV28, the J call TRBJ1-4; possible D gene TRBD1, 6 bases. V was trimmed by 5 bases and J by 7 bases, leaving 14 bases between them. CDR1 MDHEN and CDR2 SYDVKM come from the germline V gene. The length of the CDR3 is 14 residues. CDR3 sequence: CASSLQGGGEKLFF. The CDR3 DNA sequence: TGTGCCAGCAGTCTCCAGGGAGGGGGTGAAAAACTGTTTTTT.

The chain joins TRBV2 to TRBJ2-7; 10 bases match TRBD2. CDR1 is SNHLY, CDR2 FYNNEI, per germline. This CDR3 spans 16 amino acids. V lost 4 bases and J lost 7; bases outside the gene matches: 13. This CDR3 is CASSVWPSGRVGEQYF. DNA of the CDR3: TGTGCCAGCAGTGTATGGCCTAGCGGGAGAGTGGGAGAGCAGTACTTC.

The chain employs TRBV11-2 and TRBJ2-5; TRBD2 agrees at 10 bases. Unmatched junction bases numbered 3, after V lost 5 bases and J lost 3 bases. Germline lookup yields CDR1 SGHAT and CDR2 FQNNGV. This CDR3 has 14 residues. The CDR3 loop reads CASSHLAGEETQYF. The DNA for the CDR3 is TGTGCCAGCAGCCATCTAGCGGGAGAAGAGACCCAGTACTTC.